A single sample gave rise to the 28 T cell receptor beta chains below, sequenced in a study of cytomegalovirus exposure and HLA in healthy donors. PCR used 60 Vbeta primers and 13 Jbeta primers. Profiled with immunoSEQ multiplex PCR; TCRdb holds only in-frame clones, not every one. The sample has 150,000 to 200,000 clones; roughly 87% are singletons. Material for sequencing was PBMCs. These receptor sequences come from a man aged 45-65 years in good health and CMV-seronegative.

This rearrangement joins TRBV5-1 to TRBJ2-1, with D uncertain. V dropped 9 bases and J dropped 7 bases, with 17 bases sitting between them. Germline loops: CDR1 SGHRS, CDR2 YFSETQ. The CDR3 has 13 amino acids. The CDR3 here is CATQLGVGNEQFF. The DNA for the CDR3 is TGCGCCACCCAGCTTGGTGTCGGGAATGAGCAGTTCTTC.

A few counts support this clone. The rearrangement uses TRBV6-1 and TRBJ1-5, with 7 nucleotides matching TRBD1. V lost 4 bases and J lost 5; bases outside the gene matches: 5. This CDR3 is built from 14 residues. The germline V gene has CDR1 MNHNS and CDR2 SASEGT. CDR3 sequence: CASSVLTGDQPQHF. CDR3 nucleotides: TGTGCCAGCAGTGTCCTAACAGGGGATCAGCCCCAGCATTTT.

The chain uses TRBV6-1 and TRBJ2-4, with TRBD1 matching 7 bases. The V gene end was trimmed by 6 bases and the J gene end by 4 bases; junction bases not matched to a gene: 9. Per germline, CDR1 MNHNS and CDR2 SASEGT. The length of the CDR3 is 15 residues. This CDR3 is CASSQTGPTKNIQYF. CDR3 DNA sequence: TGTGCCAGCAGCCAGACAGGGCCAACTAAAAACATTCAGTACTTC.

This chain uses TRBV5-1 with TRBJ2-3; 12 nucleotides line up with TRBD1. The CDR3 is made up of 15 amino acids. Germline CDR1 SGHRS, CDR2 YFSETQ. V dropped 4 bases and J dropped 4; count of bases not matched to a gene: 4. The CDR3 is CASSRDRGQADTQYF. The CDR3 DNA reads TGCGCCAGCAGCCGGGACAGGGGGCAGGCAGATACGCAGTATTTT.

V gene TRBV6-6 combines with J gene TRBJ1-1; 7 nucleotides agree with TRBD1. The CDR3 is made up of 14 amino acids. V was clipped by 7 bases and J by 5 bases; unmatched bases: 10. Germline CDR1 is MNHNY and CDR2 is SVGAGI (reference sequence). The CDR3 is CASNVDLQGTEAFF. CDR3 in DNA: TGTGCCAGCAACGTCGACCTACAGGGGACTGAAGCTTTCTTT.

The chain carries TRBV6-5 and TRBJ2-3; 8 nucleotides agree with TRBD2. The CDR3 is 15 amino acids. With V trimmed by 6 bases and J by 2 bases, 7 bases remained unmatched. Germline CDR1 MNHEY, CDR2 SVGAGI. Here the CDR3 reads CASSPTGGNTDTQYF. The DNA of the CDR3 is TGTGCCAGCAGCCCGACGGGGGGGAACACAGATACGCAGTATTTT.

Comments on this clone: This sample includes further DNA sequences coding for the same CDR3. V and J are TRBV19 and TRBJ2-7; 10 bases agree with TRBD1. Germline V CDR1 and CDR2: LNHDA, SQIVND (reference sequence). The length of the CDR3 is 15 residues. J lost 3 bases, V lost 3 bases, and 5 bases had no gene match. This CDR3 reads CASSIGQGGSYEQYF. In DNA form, the CDR3 reads TGTGCCAGTAGTATTGGACAGGGGGGAAGCTACGAGCAGTACTTC. Supplemented by reference TRBV19 and TRBJ2-7, the full variable domain reads DGGITQSPKYLFRKEGQNVTLSCEQNLNHDAMYWYRQDPGQGLRLIYYSQIVNDFQKGDIAEGYSVSREKKESFPLTVTSAQKNPTAFYLCASSIGQGGSYEQYFGPGTRLTVT.

DNA for the CDR3: TGTGCCAGCAGCCAAGACAGGGGGGATTCTGGCTACACCTTC. It translates to CASSQDRGDSGYTF. This chain connects TRBV14 to TRBJ1-2; TRBD1 matches at 7 bases. The CDR3 is 14 amino acids. With V trimmed by 0 bases and J by 7 bases, 5 bases remained unmatched. Germline CDR1 reads SGHDN; CDR2 reads FVKESK.

The genes are TRBV9 and TRBJ2-1, with 9 bases lining up with TRBD2. The germline V gene has CDR1 SGDLS and CDR2 YYNGEE. Unmatched junction bases numbered 6, after V lost 3 bases and J lost 8 bases. This CDR3 is 14 amino acids long. The CDR3 protein is CASSGLGGRDEQFF. In DNA, the CDR3 is TGTGCCAGCAGCGGGTTGGGCGGGAGGGATGAGCAGTTCTTC.

V and J are TRBV2 and TRBJ2-2, with D possibly matching TRBD2 (6 bases). Germline-derived CDR1 and CDR2 are SNHLY and FYNNEI. The CDR3 has 16 amino acids. Deletions cut 6 bases from V and 4 bases from J, with 18 bases between. CDR3 amino acids: CASSPGALRGTGELFF. The CDR3 DNA reads TGTGCCAGCAGCCCAGGCGCCCTGCGGGGCACCGGGGAGCTGTTTTTT.

This chain joins TRBV14 and TRBJ2-5, with D perhaps TRBD1 (5 bases). The CDR3 runs to 13 residues. The germline V gene has CDR1 SGHDN and CDR2 FVKESK. V was pared by 5 bases and J by 5 bases, with 12 bases between. CDR3 bases: TGTGCCAGCAGCTGGGGCAGGCGGGAGACCCAGTACTTC. It yields the protein CASSWGRRETQYF.

The sample holds one count of this clone. The CDR3 region has the DNA TGTGCCAGCAGCTTGGCGGGGGGGCTTGCCGGGGAGCTGTTTTTT. Translating it yields CASSLAGGLAGELFF. The chain joins TRBV5-4 to TRBJ2-2; 8 bases fit TRBD2. This CDR3 region has 15 residues. The ends lost 0 bases at V and 6 bases at J; junction bases unmatched: 4. In germline, CDR1 is SGHNT, CDR2 YYREEE (reference sequence).

Only a few counts were recorded for this clone. J is TRBJ2-7 and V is TRBV7-2, with 8 bases that match TRBD1. Germline V lookup: CDR1 SGHTA, CDR2 FQGNSA. The CDR3 sequence is 12 residues long. The J segment lost 9 bases and the V segment lost 5 bases, leaving 6 bases of the junction unmatched. The CDR3: CASSRHGTGQYF. The CDR3 coding sequence is TGTGCCAGCAGCCGTCACGGGACAGGGCAGTACTTC.

The chain uses TRBV7-9 and TRBJ1-1; perhaps TRBD1 as D (6 bases). The CDR3 length is 14 residues. CDR1 and CDR2 (germline): SEHNR, FQNEAQ (reference sequence). V lost 5 bases, J lost 1 base, and 11 bases lay in between. The CDR3 DNA is TGTGCCAGCAGCGCCGAGACAGGGAACACTGAAGCTTTCTTT. Translating it yields CASSAETGNTEAFF.

This clone was seen once. The V and J genes are TRBV7-2 and TRBJ2-3; D not resolved. CDR1 and CDR2 from the germline V gene are SGHTA and FQGNSA. The CDR3 has 13 residues. Trimming stripped 3 bases from V and 4 bases from J, with 8 bases between. The CDR3, as DNA: TGTGCCAGCAGCTTCGTGGGCGCAGATACGCAGTATTTT. As protein: CASSFVGADTQYF.

V gene TRBV13 combines with J gene TRBJ2-7; possibly TRBD2 for D (6 bases). CDR3 length: 15 amino acids. CDR1 and CDR2 (germline): PRHDT, FYEKMQ (reference sequence). V was shortened by 5 bases and J by 0 bases, with 14 bases between the two germline ends. CDR3 bases: TGTGCCAGCAGCCCCGGCGGGGCGGCCTCCTACGAGCAGTACTTC. It is translated as CASSPGGAASYEQYF. Together with reference TRBV13 and TRBJ2-7, the CDR3 gives the full variable domain: AAGVIQSPRHLIKEKRETATLKCYPIPRHDTVYWYQQGPGQDPQFLISFYEKMQSDKGSIPDRFSAQQFSDYHSELNMSSLELGDSALYFCASSPGGAASYEQYFGPGTRLTVT.

The rearrangement joins TRBV7-6 to TRBJ2-3; 8 bases match TRBD1. After removal of 5 bases from V and 4 bases from J, the junction contained 8 bases not matched to a gene. CDR3 length: 15 residues. Germline CDR1 reads SGHVS; CDR2 reads FNYEAQ. CDR3 protein: CASSTGQGFADTQYF. The CDR3 nucleotides read TGTGCCAGCAGCACAGGACAGGGTTTTGCAGATACGCAGTATTTT.

The chain employs TRBV6-6 and TRBJ1-2; 7 bases match TRBD1. Germline trimming cut 2 bases from V and 2 bases from J; bases unmatched to any gene: 5. The CDR3 has 15 residues. The germline V gene has CDR1 MNHNY and CDR2 SVGAGI (reference sequence). CDR3 coding DNA: TGTGCCAGCAGTTACCAGGGGGTTGGGAACTATGGCTACACCTTC. The encoded protein is CASSYQGVGNYGYTF.

CDR3 nucleotides: TGTGCCAGCAGCCAGGGCGGGACTAGCGGGTACGAGCAGTACTTC. Amino acids: CASSQGGTSGYEQYF. The V gene is TRBV4-2, the J gene TRBJ2-7; 12 bases align to TRBD2. Germline assignment: CDR1 LGHNA and CDR2 YNFKEQ. This CDR3 has 15 amino acids. Unmatched junction bases numbered 4, after V lost 3 bases and J lost 4 bases.

This clone occurred a few times. The genes are TRBV7-3 and TRBJ1-1; D gene uncertain. V dropped 1 base and J dropped 0 bases, with 9 bases sitting between them. Germline V gives CDR1 SGHTA, CDR2 FQGTGA. The length of the CDR3 is 15 residues. CDR3 in DNA: TGTGCCAGCAGCTTAATGTTTTCGGTGAACACTGAAGCTTTCTTT. Protein product: CASSLMFSVNTEAFF.

This clone was seen a few times. The V gene is TRBV19, the J gene TRBJ1-1, with D possibly TRBD1 on 6 matching bases. This CDR3 region has 13 residues. V was pared by 4 bases and J by 11 bases, with 17 bases between. The V gene's germline CDR1 is LNHDA and CDR2 SQIVND (reference sequence). The CDR3 sequence is CASSTGQSRRAFF. CDR3 DNA sequence: TGTGCCAGTAGTACAGGACAGTCAAGGCGGGCTTTCTTT.

In this sample, this clone turned up a few times. This rearrangement joins TRBV6-5 to TRBJ1-5; weak D call: TRBD1 (6 bases). The CDR3 has 15 residues. V was cut by 2 bases and J by 6 bases, with 14 bases left in between. The germline CDR1 and CDR2 sequences are MNHEY and SVGAGI. The CDR3 is CASSYGGGRGQPQHF. The CDR3 coding sequence is TGTGCCAGCAGTTACGGCGGGGGGCGCGGTCAGCCCCAGCATTTT.

This clone was counted once. The rearrangement joins TRBV5-1 to TRBJ2-7; 13 bases line up with TRBD2. Germline lookup yields CDR1 SGHRS and CDR2 YFSETQ. After removal of 2 bases from V and 7 bases from J, the junction contained 6 bases not matched to a gene. This CDR3 is 15 amino acids long. The CDR3 nucleotides are TGCGCCAGCAGCTTCTGGACTAGCGGGAGTGGTGAGCAGTACTTC. Amino acid sequence: CASSFWTSGSGEQYF.

The rearrangement uses TRBV2 and TRBJ2-1, with TRBD2 matching 7 bases. The CDR3 spans 14 residues. Germline CDR1 is SNHLY and CDR2 is FYNNEI. V lost 8 bases, J lost 8 bases, and 12 bases stayed unmatched. The CDR3 spells CASGTGLRGHEQFF. CDR3 sequence (DNA): TGTGCCAGCGGAACGGGACTAAGAGGCCATGAGCAGTTCTTC.

The chain combines TRBV28 with TRBJ2-5, with TRBD2 identical over 7 bases. With V trimmed by 8 bases and J by 5 bases, 23 bases remained unmatched. CDR1 is MDHEN and CDR2 is SYDVKM in the germline V gene. CDR3 size: 18 residues. The CDR3 spells CASGSPPSLPAGLETQYF. CDR3 coding DNA: TGTGCCAGCGGAAGTCCGCCTAGTTTGCCAGCGGGATTGGAGACCCAGTACTTC.

The chain is built from TRBV5-1 and TRBJ2-5, with a tentative D call TRBD2 (5 bases). The germline gives CDR1 SGHRS, CDR2 YFSETQ. The CDR3 runs 17 residues. With 2 bases removed from V and 4 bases from J, the gap between germline ends came to 21 bases. The CDR3: CASSLSPGSSAGETQYF. The DNA for the CDR3 is TGCGCCAGCAGCTTATCCCCGGGGTCGTCGGCGGGAGAGACCCAGTACTTC.

V gene TRBV7-8 combines with J gene TRBJ2-5, with 7 nucleotides matching TRBD1. The CDR3 contains 13 residues. Unmatched junction bases numbered 10, after V lost 10 bases and J lost 5 bases. From germline, CDR1 is SGHVS and CDR2 FQNEAQ. CDR3 bases: TGTGCCACCTCGGACAGGTTTCAGGAGACCCAGTACTTC. Translating gives CATSDRFQETQYF.

The chain combines TRBV7-2 with TRBJ1-2, with D uncertain. V was pared by 1 base and J by 5 bases, with 8 bases between. Germline CDR1 and CDR2: SGHTA and FQGNSA. The CDR3 runs 13 residues. The CDR3, as DNA: TGTGCCAGCAGCTTAGATTCCGGGTATGGCTACACCTTC. It encodes CASSLDSGYGYTF.